The 15 T cell receptor beta chains listed next were all sequenced from one sample in a study of cytomegalovirus exposure and HLA in healthy donors. The PCR ran on 60 Vbeta and 13 Jbeta primers. Repertoires were generated with immunoSEQ multiplex PCR, while TCRdb's copy carries only in-frame clones and drops some. Of a few hundred thousand clones listed, 75% to 85% are singletons. Sequencing input: PBMCs. These receptors were obtained from a girl aged 2 to 9 in good health and CMV-seronegative.

V and J are TRBV21-1 and TRBJ1-5; TRBD1, the D gene given by the table, was not confirmed from the DNA. TRBV21-1 has pseudogene status. CDR3 length: 16 amino acids. Written as DNA, the CDR3 is TGTGCCAGCAGCGACATGACAGGGGTGAGGAATCAGCCCCAGCATTTT. Its protein is CASSDMTGVRNQPQHF.

V gene TRBV21-1 combines with J gene TRBJ2-4; the table's D gene call, TRBD2, was not cross checked with the DNA. TRBV21-1 is a known pseudogene. The CDR3 is 13 residues long. In DNA, the CDR3 is TGTGCCAGCTGGAGGGGACCCAAAAACATTCAGTACTTC. Protein: CASWRGPKNIQYF.

The chain links TRBV11-2 to TRBJ2-5, with 7 nucleotides matching TRBD1. The V and J ends lost 5 bases and 2 bases, in that order; junction bases with no gene match: 14. The germline CDR1 and CDR2 sequences are SGHAT and FQNNGV. CDR3 length equals 17 residues. In DNA form, the CDR3 reads TGTGCCAGCAGCGAACTGACAGGGACGATCTTACAAGAGACCCAGTACTTC. It yields the protein CASSELTGTILQETQYF.

In its sample, this clone was seen a few times. The V and J genes are TRBV9 and TRBJ1-6; no definite D call. Germline V gene lookup returns CDR1 SGDLS and CDR2 YYNGEE. This CDR3 has 11 residues. The germline V and J ends were trimmed by 7 bases and 9 bases, with 8 bases remaining between them. CDR3 DNA: TGTGCCAGCGGAGGAGGTTCACCCCTCCACTTT. The encoded protein is CASGGGSPLHF.

The rearrangement links TRBV27 to TRBJ2-1; TRBD2 agrees at 11 bases. V gave up 5 bases and J gave up 9 bases; unmatched junction bases: 6. CDR1 is MNHEY and CDR2 is SMNVEV in the germline V gene (reference sequence). This CDR3 contains 14 residues. Here the CDR3 reads CASSIGLAGTEQFF. In nucleotides, the CDR3 is TGTGCCAGCAGTATAGGACTAGCGGGCACTGAGCAGTTCTTC.

The rearrangement links TRBV28 to TRBJ2-7, with TRBD1 identical over 9 bases. The CDR3 totals 16 residues. CDR1 is MDHEN and CDR2 is SYDVKM in the germline V gene. V was clipped by 2 bases and J by 1 base; unmatched bases: 6. CDR3 protein: CASSLGGQGPSYEQYF. CDR3 DNA: TGTGCCAGCAGTTTAGGAGGACAGGGGCCTTCCTACGAGCAGTACTTC.

V usage is TRBV14 and J usage is TRBJ2-1; D remains ambiguous. Germline V gives CDR1 SGHDN, CDR2 FVKESK. The CDR3 length is 13 residues. The germline V and J ends were trimmed by 6 bases and 7 bases, with 13 bases remaining between them. The CDR3 is CASSPGGWNEQFF. The DNA of the CDR3 is TGTGCCAGCAGTCCGGGTGGGTGGAATGAGCAGTTCTTC.

The chain uses TRBV7-8 and TRBJ1-2; no reliable D call. Looked up from germline, CDR1 is SGHVS and CDR2 is FQNEAQ. The CDR3 covers 16 residues. V was cut by 5 bases and J by 0 bases, with 16 bases left in between. CDR3 residues: CASSPGQRLTNYGYTF. DNA of the CDR3: TGTGCCAGCAGCCCGGGCCAGCGGCTAACTAACTATGGCTACACCTTC.

The chain joins TRBV28 to TRBJ1-3; 8 nucleotides line up with TRBD1. After removal of 9 bases from V and 0 bases from J, the junction contained 10 bases not matched to a gene. Germline V gene sequence: CDR1 MDHEN, CDR2 SYDVKM. There are 16 residues in the CDR3. CDR3 in amino acids: CASHLTGERSGNTIYF. The DNA of the CDR3 is TGTGCCAGTCACTTGACAGGGGAGCGCTCTGGAAACACCATATATTTT. The entire variable domain, with the rest obtained from reference TRBV28 and TRBJ1-3, is as follows: DVKVTQSSRYLVKRTGEKVFLECVQDMDHENMFWYRQDPGLGLRLIYFSYDVKMKEKGDIPEGYSVSREKKERFSLILESASTNQTSMYLCASHLTGERSGNTIYFGEGSWLTVV.

This chain joins TRBV27 and TRBJ1-2; tentative D call: TRBD1 (6 bases). The germline gives CDR1 MNHEY, CDR2 SMNVEV (reference sequence). V lost 2 bases to trimming and J lost 4 bases, with 8 bases between them. This CDR3 is built from 13 residues. The CDR3 loop reads CASSLGGLYGYTF. CDR3 nucleotides: TGTGCCAGCAGTTTAGGGGGCCTCTATGGCTACACCTTC.

The chain has TRBV28 and TRBJ2-7, with 9 bases aligning to TRBD1. The CDR3 is 16 amino acids. V lost 3 bases to trimming and J lost 2 bases; unmatched junction nucleotides: 8. Germline V gives CDR1 MDHEN, CDR2 SYDVKM. The CDR3 nucleotides read TGTGCCAGCAGTTTCGGCCCGACAGGGGGAGCCTACGAGCAGTACTTC. Translated, it gives CASSFGPTGGAYEQYF.

This chain uses TRBV7-3 with TRBJ1-5; D is unresolved. The CDR3 length is 13 residues. The germline V gene has CDR1 SGHTA and CDR2 FQGTGA. V lost 2 bases and J 3 bases, leaving 5 bases between the germline ends. The CDR3 is CASSLGANQPQHF. CDR3 bases: TGTGCCAGCAGCTTAGGAGCCAATCAGCCCCAGCATTTT. The whole variable domain, remainder taken from reference TRBV7-3 and TRBJ1-5, is GAGVSQTPSNKVTEKGKYVELRCDPISGHTALYWYRQSLGQGPEFLIYFQGTGAADDSGLPNDRFFAVRPEGSVSTLKIQRTERGDSAVYLCASSLGANQPQHFGDGTRLSIL.

This sequence joins TRBV9 and TRBJ2-3, with 10 nucleotides matching TRBD2. The germline V gene has CDR1 SGDLS and CDR2 YYNGEE. This CDR3 spans 17 amino acids. With V trimmed by 3 bases and J by 4 bases, 11 bases remained unmatched. The CDR3, as DNA: TGTGCCAGCAGCGGAGGGACTAGCGTGGCGGGGGCAGATACGCAGTATTTT. Amino acid sequence: CASSGGTSVAGADTQYF.

The genes are TRBV9 and TRBJ1-1; possibly TRBD1 for D (6 bases). Per germline, CDR1 SGDLS and CDR2 YYNGEE. The CDR3 is 15 amino acids. The V and J ends lost 4 bases and 6 bases respectively, with 19 bases between them. DNA for the CDR3: TGTGCCAGCAGCCAGACCAACAGGGTGGGAGCTGAAGCTTTCTTT. This encodes CASSQTNRVGAEAFF.

The chain combines TRBV2 with TRBJ1-2, with 7 bases matching TRBD1. The germline V gene encodes CDR1 SNHLY and CDR2 FYNNEI. CDR3 length: 14 residues. The ends lost 4 bases at V and 8 bases at J; junction bases unmatched: 10. The CDR3 is CASSGSTGLRGYTF. In nucleotides, the CDR3 is TGTGCCAGCAGTGGGTCGACAGGGTTAAGAGGCTACACCTTC.